One and the same sample provided the 18 T cell receptor beta chains below, sequenced in a study of cytomegalovirus exposure and HLA in healthy donors. PCR amplification relied on 60 Vbeta primers (plus 13 Jbeta primers). TCRdb's copy holds only in-frame clones and misses some; the assay was immunoSEQ multiplex PCR. The repertoire includes more than 75,000 clones, 70% to 90% of them detected once, and 4.5% to 7% sits in the top ten. Sequencing was carried out using PBMCs. These receptors were collected from a woman between 18 and 30 years old in good health and CMV-seropositive.

The count of this clone is one. The V call is TRBV15, the J call TRBJ2-1, with 9 bases fitting TRBD2. Germline V lookup: CDR1 LNHNV, CDR2 YYDKDF (reference sequence). This CDR3 has 17 residues. V gave up 1 base and J gave up 6 bases; unmatched junction bases: 10. The CDR3 DNA reads TGTGCCACCAGCAGAGCTGTAGCGGGAGACCTACCCAATGAGCAGTTCTTC. Protein: CATSRAVAGDLPNEQFF. The full variable domain, completed using reference TRBV15 and TRBJ2-1, is DAMVIQNPRYQVTQFGKPVTLSCSQTLNHNVMYWYQQKSSQAPKLLFHYYDKDFNNEADTPDNFQSRRPNTSFCFLDIRSPGLGDTAMYLCATSRAVAGDLPNEQFFGPGTRLTVL.

The rearrangement uses TRBV27 and TRBJ2-7, with 13 bases identical to TRBD2. V shed 7 bases, J shed 2 bases, and the junction held 11 bases outside the gene matches. The CDR3 has 17 amino acids. Germline V lookup: CDR1 MNHEY, CDR2 SMNVEV (reference sequence). CDR3: CASIRGLAGDVAYEQYF. In DNA form, the CDR3 reads TGTGCCAGCATTCGTGGACTAGCGGGAGATGTAGCCTACGAGCAGTACTTC.

The gene calls are TRBV5-1 and TRBJ1-4, with a tentative D call TRBD1 (5 bases). Trimming shortened V by 3 bases and J by 4 bases, and 10 bases separated the two germline ends. Germline V gene data show CDR1 as SGHRS and CDR2 as YFSETQ. This CDR3 is built from 14 residues. The CDR3 bases are TGCGCCAGCAGCTGGGGCGACAGTAATGAAAAACTGTTTTTT. Its protein is CASSWGDSNEKLFF.

V gene TRBV5-1 combines with J gene TRBJ1-6, with 8 bases fitting TRBD1. V shed 5 bases, J shed 10 bases, and the junction held 5 bases outside the gene matches. Germline V gene data show CDR1 as SGHRS and CDR2 as YFSETQ. The CDR3 contains 13 residues. The CDR3 loop is CASRGQGDSPLHF. DNA of the CDR3: TGCGCCAGCAGAGGACAGGGCGACTCACCCCTCCACTTT.

The DNA for the CDR3 is TGCGCCAGCAGCTTGGATACAGTATATGGTGAAGCTTTCTTT. Translation gives CASSLDTVYGEAFF. V gene TRBV5-1 combines with J gene TRBJ1-1; D remains ambiguous. Trimming pared 0 bases from V and 7 bases from J, leaving 13 bases between. The V gene's germline CDR1 is SGHRS and CDR2 YFSETQ. This CDR3 has 14 residues.

V usage is TRBV19 and J usage is TRBJ1-2, with a weak D call TRBD1 (6 bases). The germline CDR1 and CDR2 sequences are LNHDA and SQIVND (reference sequence). This CDR3 region has 15 residues. Trimming pared 5 bases from V and 4 bases from J, leaving 17 bases between. In DNA, the CDR3 is TGTGCCAGTAGTCTACAGGGCCCTGGGAGCTATGGCTACACCTTC. Translating gives CASSLQGPGSYGYTF. Based on the CDR3 plus reference TRBV19 and TRBJ1-2, the full variable domain is DGGITQSPKYLFRKEGQNVTLSCEQNLNHDAMYWYRQDPGQGLRLIYYSQIVNDFQKGDIAEGYSVSREKKESFPLTVTSAQKNPTAFYLCASSLQGPGSYGYTFGSGTRLTVV.

V and J are TRBV7-9 and TRBJ1-2; D remains unclear. This CDR3 region has 15 residues. Germline V lookup: CDR1 SEHNR, CDR2 FQNEAQ (reference sequence). V was clipped by 5 bases and J by 4 bases, with 17 bases between them. CDR3 sequence reads: CASSPSPSVGYGYTF. CDR3 sequence (DNA): TGTGCCAGCAGCCCTAGCCCCAGTGTTGGCTATGGCTACACCTTC.

V gene TRBV11-1 combines with J gene TRBJ2-1; 14 bases map to TRBD2. V lost 5 bases and J lost 10; bases outside the gene matches: 7. The CDR3 totals 15 residues. CDR1 is SGHAT and CDR2 is FQDESV in the germline V gene (reference sequence). CDR3 residues: CASSAPGLAGVEQFF. CDR3 DNA: TGTGCCAGCAGCGCGCCGGGACTAGCGGGAGTCGAGCAGTTCTTC.

This chain joins TRBV30 and TRBJ1-3, with 9 bases aligning to TRBD1. CDR1 is GTSNPN and CDR2 is SVGIG in the germline V gene (reference sequence). The CDR3 totals 14 residues. V trimming: 1 base; J trimming: 4 bases; junction bases outside the gene matches: 2. For the CDR3, the DNA is TGTGCCTGGAGTGCGACAGGGGGAGGAAACACCATATATTTT. Its protein is CAWSATGGGNTIYF.

The genes are TRBV6-4 and TRBJ2-1; TRBD2 might be the D (5 bases). Per germline, CDR1 MRHNA and CDR2 SNTAGT. This CDR3 has 16 residues. Trimming removed 4 bases at V and 1 base at J, with 14 bases between. The CDR3 region is CASSVSVSASYNEQFF. The CDR3 DNA reads TGTGCCAGCAGTGTATCCGTTAGCGCTTCCTACAATGAGCAGTTCTTC.

V is TRBV7-9 and J is TRBJ2-5; TRBD2 aligns across 9 bases. The ends lost 5 bases at V and 5 bases at J; junction bases unmatched: 6. The CDR3 runs 14 residues. Germline V gives CDR1 SEHNR, CDR2 FQNEAQ (reference sequence). The CDR3 DNA reads TGTGCCAGCAGCCTTAGCGGGAGTGGTGAGACCCAGTACTTC. It yields the protein CASSLSGSGETQYF.

The chain couples TRBV4-1 to TRBJ2-1, with D maybe TRBD2 (6 bases). Between the trimmed V and J ends, which lost 5 bases and 2 bases, there was a span of 16 bases. Germline V gene sequence: CDR1 MGHRA, CDR2 YSYEKL. CDR3 size: 16 residues. CDR3 sequence (DNA): TGCGCCAGCAGCTCCCGGGGCGGGGAGGCCTACAATGAGCAGTTCTTC. Protein sequence: CASSSRGGEAYNEQFF.

V is TRBV28 and J is TRBJ1-1; 8 bases are a match to TRBD1. Germline CDR1 MDHEN, CDR2 SYDVKM. V lost 5 bases to trimming and J lost 0 bases; unmatched junction nucleotides: 17. The CDR3 loop spans 19 amino acids. CDR3 amino acids: CASSPPGGHLQGMNTEAFF. CDR3 bases: TGTGCCAGCAGTCCCCCAGGGGGCCATCTCCAAGGAATGAACACTGAAGCTTTCTTT.

This clone was seen only once. This chain connects TRBV20-1 to TRBJ2-1, with D maybe TRBD2 (5 bases). The V gene lost 1 base and the J gene lost 14 bases, with 9 bases spanning the gap. Germline V gene lookup returns CDR1 DFQATT and CDR2 SNEGSKA (reference sequence). This CDR3 contains 10 residues. CDR3 protein: CSARGTREFF. The CDR3 coding sequence is TGCAGTGCTAGAGGAACTAGAGAGTTCTTC.

The sample holds a few counts of this clone. The chain couples TRBV11-3 to TRBJ1-1, with D possibly matching TRBD1 (6 bases). This CDR3 region has 14 residues. Trimming took 0 bases from V and 9 from J, leaving 14 bases between them. Germline loops: CDR1 SGHNT, CDR2 YENEEA. Here the CDR3 DNA reads TGTGCCAGCAGCTTAGACGGGCGGACAGACCAAGCTTTCTTT. This encodes CASSLDGRTDQAFF. Full variable domain (missing parts from reference TRBV11-3 and TRBJ1-1): EAGVVQSPRYKIIEKKQPVAFWCNPISGHNTLYWYLQNLGQGPELLIRYENEEAVDDSQLPKDRFSAERLKGVDSTLKIQPAELGDSAVYLCASSLDGRTDQAFFGQGTRLTVV.

The chain couples TRBV30 to TRBJ2-1; weak D call: TRBD1 (6 bases). The CDR3 loop spans 13 amino acids. The germline V and J ends were trimmed by 3 bases and 5 bases, with 11 bases remaining between them. The V gene's germline CDR1 is GTSNPN and CDR2 SVGIG (reference sequence). The CDR3 here is CAWSPTGNNEQFF. The CDR3 coding sequence is TGTGCCTGGAGCCCTACAGGGAACAATGAGCAGTTCTTC.

The chain links TRBV29-1 to TRBJ2-2; 8 nucleotides align to TRBD1. The CDR3 length is 15 residues. In germline, CDR1 is SQVTM, CDR2 ANQGSEA. V gave up 6 bases and J gave up 1 base; unmatched junction bases: 7. The CDR3 loop reads CSVRGGTGNTGELFF. As DNA, the CDR3 is TGCAGCGTCCGGGGCGGGACAGGGAACACCGGGGAGCTGTTTTTT.

Only a few counts were recorded for this clone. V is TRBV4-1 and J is TRBJ2-1; 7 nucleotides agree with TRBD1. Trimming took 2 bases from V and 4 from J; bases not matched to a gene: 8. Germline values: CDR1 MGHRA, CDR2 YSYEKL. The CDR3 length is 16 residues. This CDR3 reads CASSQTGTERYNEQFF. CDR3 nucleotide sequence: TGCGCCAGCAGCCAAACCGGGACAGAGAGATACAATGAGCAGTTCTTC.